The 13 T cell receptor beta chains below were found in one sample sequenced in a study of shared clonotypes between healthy human individuals. Generated by immunoSEQ multiplex PCR, the TCRdb table keeps only in-frame clones and is missing some. The top ten hold 0.35% to 0.45% of the sample, which has some 2.3 million clones, approximately 95% seen once. The sample taken for sequencing was naive CD4+ T cells from PBMCs. Documented subset: CD45RA+ positively selected. Receptors were obtained from a man aged 18 to 35 in good health. Some clones in this sample may be carry-over from other donors' samples.

This clone was seen a single time. V is TRBV6-6 and J is TRBJ2-1; 13 bases agree with TRBD2. This CDR3 is built from 15 residues. Germline CDR1 is MNHNY and CDR2 is SVGAGI (reference sequence). J was trimmed by 9 bases and V by 10 bases; bases with no gene match: 12. CDR3 sequence reads: CATATGTSGTGEQFF. The CDR3 DNA reads TGTGCCACCGCCACCGGGACTAGCGGGACCGGTGAGCAGTTCTTC.

The rearrangement links TRBV27 to TRBJ2-1; D assignment may be TRBD1 or TRBD2 (5 bases each). The CDR3 is 17 residues long. V lost 7 bases, J lost 8 bases, and 27 bases lay in between. Germline-derived CDR1 and CDR2 are MNHEY and SMNVEV (reference sequence). In DNA, the CDR3 is TGTGCCAGCATGCGTCGGGGACGCCCGCGGGTCGGGGATGAGCAGTTCTTC. Its translation: CASMRRGRPRVGDEQFF.

A remark on this clone: Distinct nucleotide sequences in the sample also encode this CDR3. The chain combines TRBV28 with TRBJ1-5, with 8 bases identical to TRBD1. CDR1 is MDHEN, CDR2 SYDVKM, per germline. After removal of 2 bases from V and 5 bases from J, the junction contained 2 bases not matched to a gene. The CDR3 runs 14 residues. The CDR3: CASSLDRGYQPQHF. CDR3 DNA sequence: TGTGCCAGCAGTTTAGACAGGGGCTATCAGCCCCAGCATTTT.

The DNA of the CDR3 is TGTGCCAGTAGTTGGGGGTTGGGCCCGACCGGCGAGCAGTACTTC. Amino acids: CASSWGLGPTGEQYF. The V call is TRBV19, the J call TRBJ2-7; D assignment may be TRBD1 or TRBD2 (5 bases each). V lost 5 bases and J lost 6, with 20 bases in between. There are 15 residues in the CDR3. From germline, CDR1 is LNHDA and CDR2 SQIVND (reference sequence).

This chain joins TRBV6-5 and TRBJ2-7; 8 nucleotides line up with TRBD2. V lost 7 bases and J lost 2; bases outside the gene matches: 10. The germline V gene has CDR1 MNHEY and CDR2 SVGAGI. This CDR3 is built from 15 residues. The CDR3 DNA reads as TGTGCCAGCACTAAAGGCGGGAGGACAGCCTACGAGCAGTACTTC. Amino acids: CASTKGGRTAYEQYF.

The rearrangement uses TRBV11-1 and TRBJ2-1; 10 nucleotides match TRBD2. The V gene's germline CDR1 is SGHAT and CDR2 FQDESV (reference sequence). The CDR3 is 15 amino acids. V lost 5 bases to trimming and J lost 7 bases; unmatched junction nucleotides: 8. The CDR3 protein is CASSLSSGSSNEQFF. The CDR3 DNA follows: TGTGCCAGCAGCCTGTCTAGCGGGAGTTCTAATGAGCAGTTCTTC.

The chain couples TRBV9 to TRBJ2-1; 15 positions match TRBD2. The germline gives CDR1 SGDLS, CDR2 YYNGEE. J was trimmed by 0 bases and V by 3 bases; bases with no gene match: 10. The CDR3 runs to 20 residues. CDR3 DNA sequence: TGTGCCAGCAGCGCCAACGGACTAGCGGGAGGGCCAGTCTCCTACAATGAGCAGTTCTTC. Translated, it gives CASSANGLAGGPVSYNEQFF.

The chain recombines TRBV7-2 with TRBJ1-1; D remains ambiguous. V was shortened by 4 bases and J by 0 bases, with 6 bases between the two germline ends. CDR3 length: 13 residues. Germline lookup yields CDR1 SGHTA and CDR2 FQGNSA. The CDR3 DNA reads TGTGCCAGCAGCTCGACATTGAACACTGAAGCTTTCTTT. Translation: CASSSTLNTEAFF.

The chain has TRBV20-1 and TRBJ2-7; D is perhaps TRBD1 (5 bases). V dropped 7 bases and J dropped 2 bases, with 9 bases sitting between them. CDR3 size: 11 residues. The V gene's germline CDR1 is DFQATT and CDR2 SNEGSKA (reference sequence). In nucleotides, the CDR3 is TGCAGTGGGGGCAGCGCCTACGAGCAGTACTTC. Protein product: CSGGSAYEQYF.

The chain recombines TRBV6-5 with TRBJ1-1; D is uncertain. The germline V and J ends were trimmed by 2 bases and 0 bases, with 10 bases remaining between them. The CDR3 has 15 residues. Germline assignment: CDR1 MNHEY and CDR2 SVGAGI. The CDR3: CASSYNRAVNTEAFF. DNA for the CDR3: TGTGCCAGCAGTTACAATCGCGCAGTGAACACTGAAGCTTTCTTT.

The chain is built from TRBV9 and TRBJ2-5; possible D gene TRBD2, 6 bases. The germline V gene encodes CDR1 SGDLS and CDR2 YYNGEE. The germline V and J ends were trimmed by 0 bases and 10 bases, with 16 bases remaining between them. CDR3 length: 14 amino acids. DNA of the CDR3: TGTGCCAGCAGCGTAGCGGGGACTCCCCGAGGCCAGTACTTC. This sequence encodes CASSVAGTPRGQYF. Based on the CDR3 plus reference TRBV9 and TRBJ2-5, the full variable domain is DSGVTQTPKHLITATGQRVTLRCSPRSGDLSVYWYQQSLDQGLQFLIQYYNGEERAKGNILERFSAQQFPDLHSELNLSSLELGDSALYFCASSVAGTPRGQYFGPGTRLLVL.

This clone was recorded only once. This rearrangement joins TRBV7-2 to TRBJ2-5; 7 bases map to TRBD1. The last part of the DNA fits TRBJ2-7 better; the J call may be wrong. The CDR3 sequence is 15 residues long. Germline V gene data show CDR1 as SGHTA and CDR2 as FQGNSA. The CDR3, as DNA: TGTGCCAGCAGCTCCGGACAGGTACCGACCTACGAGCAGTACTTC. It codes for CASSSGQVPTYEQYF.

Comment on this clone: The CDR3 ends on some other residue instead of the conserved phenylalanine or tryptophan, so this is likely a read error. The limits of the CDR3 on the DNA are not certain, so only TCRdb's listed CDR3 is given. CDR3 in amino acids: CASSLSRDNRHL. This chain joins TRBV28 and TRBJ1-2; the table's D call, TRBD1, has no DNA check behind it. The length of the CDR3 is 12 amino acids, counting both ends. Germline V gene sequence: CDR1 MDHEN, CDR2 SYDVKM.